Listed here are 20 T cell receptor beta chains from one sample, sequenced in a study of identical twins. Each CDR3 protein is one row after TCRdb ran MiXCR on the 5' RACE reads. The table lists approximately 500,000 distinct CDR3 sequences, 20% to 25% of them singletons, with approximately 2.9% in the top ten. This sample also appeared in a second study, on T cells expressing NK-cell markers.

The specimen was CD4+ T cells sorted from blood. The receptors originated from a woman under 30 in good health.

This clonotype has only a few counts. The rearrangement uses TRBV20-1 and TRBJ2-7, with D unclear. V lost 1 base to trimming and J lost 2 bases, with 9 bases between them. In germline, CDR1 is DFQATT, CDR2 SNEGSKA (reference sequence). The CDR3 consists of 13 residues. The CDR3, as DNA: TGCAGTGCTAGAGGGCTAGTGGCCTACGAGCAGTACTTC. This sequence encodes CSARGLVAYEQYF.

This clonotype was picked up one time. This chain uses TRBV6-2 or TRBV6-3 with TRBJ2-1; possibly TRBD2 for D (6 bases). Deletions cut 2 bases from V and 6 bases from J, with 11 bases between. The CDR3 consists of 14 residues. Germline lookup yields CDR1 MNHEY and CDR2 SVGEGT. Here the CDR3 DNA reads TGTGCCAGCAGTTACGAGGACTATATCAATGAGCAGTTCTTC. The encoded protein is CASSYEDYINEQFF.

This clonotype was detected a few times. This chain links TRBV4-2 with TRBJ2-1; 7 bases are a match to TRBD2. Germline lookup yields CDR1 LGHNA and CDR2 YNFKEQ. The CDR3 loop spans 17 amino acids. V lost 5 bases, J lost 4 bases, and 14 bases stayed unmatched. The CDR3 region has the DNA TGTGCCAGCAGCGTACGCTTGCTTTCCGGGGGGTACAATGAGCAGTTCTTC. Encoded protein: CASSVRLLSGGYNEQFF.

This sequence joins TRBV5-1 and TRBJ1-2; no definite D call. Trimming left V 4 bases short and J 6 bases short, with 16 bases between. CDR1 is SGHRS and CDR2 is YFSETQ in the germline V gene. The CDR3 has 14 residues. The CDR3 sequence: CASSRRKPLDGYTF. For the CDR3, the DNA is TGCGCCAGCAGCCGACGTAAGCCCCTGGATGGCTACACCTTC.

The V and J genes are TRBV6-2 or TRBV6-3 and TRBJ2-5, with a weak D call TRBD2 (5 bases). Germline CDR1 MNHEY, CDR2 SVGEGT. This CDR3 contains 13 residues. The V end lost 5 bases, the J end lost 7 bases, and 14 bases lay between the germline ends. The CDR3: CASSPQFGGTQYF. In nucleotides, the CDR3 is TGTGCCAGCAGTCCACAGTTTGGAGGGACCCAGTACTTC.

This clonotype was counted a few times. The chain joins TRBV30 to TRBJ2-3; 7 nucleotides align to TRBD1. J lost 1 base, V lost 5 bases, and 0 bases had no gene match. Germline V gene data show CDR1 as GTSNPN and CDR2 as SVGIG (reference sequence). The CDR3 length is 12 residues. The CDR3 region has the DNA TGTGCCTGGGGACAGGGCACAGATACGCAGTATTTT. This encodes CAWGQGTDTQYF.

The chain carries TRBV4-2 and TRBJ2-5; tentatively, D is TRBD2 (6 bases). V was trimmed by 4 bases and J by 2 bases, leaving 11 bases between them. The CDR3 runs 14 residues. The germline V gene has CDR1 LGHNA and CDR2 YNFKEQ. CDR3 residues: CASSPRDSQETQYF. CDR3 nucleotide sequence: TGTGCCAGCAGCCCTCGGGACTCGCAAGAGACCCAGTACTTC.

This clonotype showed up just a few times. The rearrangement joins TRBV20-1 to TRBJ2-2; possibly TRBD2 for D (5 bases). The V end was cut by 3 bases, the J end by 4 bases, with 12 bases between. CDR1 DFQATT and CDR2 SNEGSKA come from the germline V gene (reference sequence). This CDR3 comprises 14 residues. CDR3 loop: CSARSVGVTGELFF. The CDR3 DNA reads TGCAGTGCTAGGTCCGTCGGGGTCACCGGGGAGCTGTTTTTT.

The CDR3 sequence: CASSGSSPDGGTQYF. The CDR3 DNA sequence: TGTGCCAGCAGCGGGAGCTCACCTGACGGGGGGACCCAGTACTTC. The chain has TRBV9 and TRBJ2-5, with D perhaps matching TRBD2 (6 bases). Germline V gene sequence: CDR1 SGDLS, CDR2 YYNGEE. This CDR3 region has 15 residues. V was clipped by 3 bases and J by 7 bases, with 19 bases between them.

The chain carries TRBV3-1 and TRBJ2-4; possibly TRBD2 for D (6 bases). The ends were cut back, 4 bases at V and 4 bases at J, with 11 bases in the middle. Germline assignment: CDR1 LGHDT and CDR2 YNNKEL (reference sequence). The CDR3 length is 14 residues. This chain's CDR3 is CASSPTSSKNIQYF. The CDR3 region has the DNA TGTGCCAGCAGCCCGACTAGTTCTAAAAACATTCAGTACTTC.

This clonotype was picked up many times. J is TRBJ2-3 and V is TRBV9, with TRBD2 identical over 15 bases. The V gene end was trimmed by 4 bases and the J gene end by 5 bases; junction bases not matched to a gene: 5. Per germline, CDR1 SGDLS and CDR2 YYNGEE. The CDR3 covers 16 residues. The CDR3 loop reads CASSIGLAGGGDTQYF. The DNA for the CDR3 is TGTGCCAGCAGCATCGGACTAGCGGGGGGGGGAGATACGCAGTATTTT.

This clonotype was counted between two and nine times. V is TRBV5-1 and J is TRBJ2-1, with no clear D. V gave up 0 bases and J gave up 3 bases, with 4 bases separating them. The CDR3 spans 13 residues. CDR1 and CDR2 from the germline V gene are SGHRS and YFSETQ. CDR3 in amino acids: CASSLGDYNEQFF. The CDR3 bases are TGCGCCAGCAGCTTGGGGGACTACAATGAGCAGTTCTTC.

This chain connects TRBV12-3 or TRBV12-4 to TRBJ2-7, with TRBD2 matching over 9 bases. The V segment lost 1 base and the J segment 3 bases; nucleotides outside the gene matches: 4. The CDR3 consists of 15 residues. This chain's CDR3 is CASSLVSGRFYEQYF. The CDR3 nucleotides are TGTGCCAGCAGTTTAGTAAGCGGGAGGTTCTACGAGCAGTACTTC.

This chain uses TRBV20-1 with TRBJ2-3, with 9 nucleotides matching TRBD2. This CDR3 comprises 13 residues. With 6 bases clipped from V and 2 bases from J, the junction kept 3 bases outside the gene matches. The V gene's germline CDR1 is DFQATT and CDR2 SNEGSKA (reference sequence). The CDR3 bases are TGCAGTGCCCCTAGCGGGGCCACAGATACGCAGTATTTT. This encodes CSAPSGATDTQYF.

This clonotype was picked up a small number of times. V usage is TRBV20-1 and J usage is TRBJ2-3; D perhaps matches TRBD2 (6 bases). Germline assignment: CDR1 DFQATT and CDR2 SNEGSKA (reference sequence). The CDR3 has 14 amino acids. Trimming cost V 3 bases and J 1 base, with 11 bases left between them. The chain's CDR3 is CSASPGGGTDTQYF. The CDR3 coding sequence is TGCAGTGCTAGCCCTGGAGGGGGCACAGATACGCAGTATTTT.

This chain uses TRBV20-1 with TRBJ2-7; D is perhaps TRBD2 (6 bases). Trimming pared 3 bases from V and 5 bases from J, leaving 17 bases between. This CDR3 is built from 14 residues. The germline CDR1 and CDR2 sequences are DFQATT and SNEGSKA (reference sequence). CDR3 nucleotides: TGCAGTGCTAGCGCACGGGAGACCCATGACGAGCAGTACTTC. This codes for CSASARETHDEQYF.

The gene calls are TRBV4-3 and TRBJ2-3; maybe TRBD1 (6 bases). The CDR3 spans 14 residues. The V end lost 0 bases, the J end lost 4 bases, and 8 bases lay between the germline ends. CDR1 is LGHNA and CDR2 is YSLEER in the germline V gene. CDR3 DNA: TGCGCCAGCAGCCAAGATACAGGGTCAGATACGCAGTATTTT. This encodes CASSQDTGSDTQYF.

The chain is built from TRBV20-1 and TRBJ2-7; D call uncertain. The V gene lost 3 bases and the J gene lost 3 bases, with 9 bases spanning the gap. The germline V gene encodes CDR1 DFQATT and CDR2 SNEGSKA (reference sequence). The CDR3 contains 12 residues. CDR3 in amino acids: CSARGSYYEQYF. CDR3 coding DNA: TGCAGTGCTAGGGGCAGCTACTACGAGCAGTACTTC.

Of note for this clonotype: The junction departs from germline at one end; a sequencing error may be responsible. V gene TRBV12-5 combines with J gene TRBJ2-7; a possible D gene is TRBD1 (6 bases). Germline CDR1 reads LGHNT; CDR2 reads FRNRAP. The CDR3 is 14 residues long. CDR3 region: CASGLPGTPYKQYF. The CDR3 DNA reads TGTGCTAGTGGCCTCCCCGGGACACCCTACAAGCAGTACTTC.

V usage is TRBV12-5 and J usage is TRBJ2-3; D is possibly TRBD1 or TRBD2 (6 bases each). Between the trimmed V and J ends, which lost 1 base and 2 bases, there was a span of 10 bases. The CDR3 runs 15 residues. From germline, CDR1 is LGHNT and CDR2 FRNRAP. CDR3: CASGLATGATDTQYF. CDR3 DNA sequence: TGTGCTAGTGGTTTGGCGACGGGGGCCACAGATACGCAGTATTTT.